The rows below give T cell receptor beta chains drawn from one sample of a study of blood T cell repertoires in COVID-19. TCRdb's copy holds only in-frame clones and misses some; the assay was immunoSEQ multiplex PCR. The profile shows 150,000 to 200,000 clones, about 90% of them singletons. Sequenced material: peripheral blood. The receptor set was obtained from a man in his sixties with acute or convalescent COVID-19. Both conserved end residues are part of each CDR3. D genes are given only for firm matches. Not every row has a clone size; where given, it reads once, few, many or a size class.

v_gene: TRBV6-4; j_gene: TRBJ2-2; d_gene: TRBD2; abundance: once; CDR3aa: CASSLAGTNTGELFF; CDR3nt: TGTGCCAGCAGTCTAGCGGGGACGAACACCGGGGAGCTGTTTTTT
v_gene: TRBV6-5; j_gene: TRBJ1-1; d_gene: .; abundance: .; CDR3aa: CASRIDASAEAFF; CDR3nt: TGTGCCAGCAGGATTGATGCTAGCGCTGAAGCTTTCTTT
v_gene: TRBV18; j_gene: TRBJ2-5; d_gene: TRBD2; abundance: .; CDR3aa: CASSPLSGGHQETQYF; CDR3nt: TGTGCCAGCTCACCACTTAGCGGGGGGCATCAAGAGACCCAGTACTTC
v_gene: TRBV3-1/TRBV3-2; j_gene: TRBJ2-7; d_gene: TRBD1; abundance: few; CDR3aa: CASSPRDRGYEQYF; CDR3nt: TGTGCCAGCAGCCCCCGGGACAGGGGCTACGAGCAGTACTTC
v_gene: TRBV19; j_gene: TRBJ1-2; d_gene: .; abundance: .; CDR3aa: CASSIDPARRYGYTF; CDR3nt: TGTGCCAGTAGTATAGATCCCGCCCGGAGGTATGGCTACACCTTC
v_gene: TRBV19; j_gene: TRBJ2-7; d_gene: TRBD1; abundance: .; CDR3aa: CASSSPLAGTGDTTEQYF; CDR3nt: TGTGCCAGTAGTTCACCTCTCGCCGGGACAGGGGATACTACGGAGCAGTACTTC
v_gene: TRBV5-4; j_gene: TRBJ2-5; d_gene: TRBD2; abundance: .; CDR3aa: CASSQGTSGGGTQYF; CDR3nt: TGTGCCAGCAGCCAAGGGACTAGCGGGGGTGGGACCCAGTACTTC
v_gene: TRBV7-6; j_gene: TRBJ2-3; d_gene: .; abundance: .; CDR3aa: CASSLTTQGDTQYF; CDR3nt: TGTGCCAGCAGCTTAACGACCCAGGGAGATACGCAGTATTTT
v_gene: TRBV2; j_gene: TRBJ2-7; d_gene: TRBD1; abundance: .; CDR3aa: CASSERGLFLHEQYF; CDR3nt: TGTGCCAGCAGTGAGAGGGGGCTCTTCCTCCACGAGCAGTACTTC
v_gene: TRBV4-2; j_gene: TRBJ1-2; d_gene: .; abundance: .; CDR3aa: CASSQDWTARRSYTF; CDR3nt: TGTGCCAGCAGCCAAGATTGGACGGCGCGGAGGAGCTACACCTTC
v_gene: TRBV18; j_gene: TRBJ2-1; d_gene: .; abundance: .; CDR3aa: CASSPRQGDEQFF; CDR3nt: TGTGCCAGCTCACCACGGCAGGGTGATGAGCAGTTCTTC
v_gene: TRBV6-5; j_gene: TRBJ2-1; d_gene: TRBD2; abundance: .; CDR3aa: CAPRPAGGPNNEQFF; CDR3nt: TGTGCCCCCAGACCAGCGGGGGGGCCAAACAATGAGCAGTTCTTC
v_gene: TRBV4-1; j_gene: TRBJ1-2; d_gene: .; abundance: .; CDR3aa: CASSRQASGDGGYGYTF; CDR3nt: TGCGCCAGCAGCCGACAAGCTTCAGGCGATGGAGGCTATGGCTACACCTTC
v_gene: TRBV7-2; j_gene: TRBJ2-7; d_gene: .; abundance: .; CDR3aa: CASSFDNLPGEQYF; CDR3nt: TGTGCCAGCAGCTTTGACAACCTTCCCGGCGAGCAGTACTTC
v_gene: TRBV6-1; j_gene: TRBJ1-4; d_gene: .; abundance: .; CDR3aa: CASSENPGANEKLFF; CDR3nt: TGTGCCAGCAGTGAAAACCCGGGGGCTAATGAAAAACTGTTTTTT
v_gene: TRBV18; j_gene: TRBJ2-1; d_gene: .; abundance: .; CDR3aa: CASSPPQGYNEQFF; CDR3nt: TGTGCCAGCTCACCACCACAGGGCTACAATGAGCAGTTCTTC
v_gene: TRBV5-5; j_gene: TRBJ1-4; d_gene: TRBD1; abundance: once; CDR3aa: CASSFDRASEKLFF; CDR3nt: TGTGCCAGCAGTTTTGACAGGGCGAGTGAAAAACTGTTTTTT
v_gene: TRBV24-1; j_gene: TRBJ2-3; d_gene: .; abundance: .; CDR3aa: CATSDPGLGTLSTDTQYF; CDR3nt: TGTGCCACCAGTGACCCCGGACTAGGGACACTTAGCACAGATACGCAGTATTTT